The text below deals with one T cell receptor (beta chain). The V gene end was trimmed by 6 bases and the J gene end by 8 bases; junction bases not matched to a gene: 8. Germline CDR1 is MNHNY and CDR2 is SVGAGI (reference sequence). The CDR3 runs to 14 residues. This record belongs to a study of T cells in localized non-small cell lung cancer. The method was immunoSEQ multiplex PCR; TCRdb's version includes in-frame clones alone and lacks a portion of them. The table lists more than 20,000 clones, less than 90% of them singletons. The genes are TRBV6-6 and TRBJ1-4; 8 nucleotides align to TRBD1. The sequence was collected from a female donor older than 55 with stage I lung adenocarcinoma. The sequencing here drew on peripheral blood, taken before any cancer treatment. The CDR3 DNA sequence: TGTGCCAGCAGCCCGACATGGGACAGGGAAAAACTGTTTTTT. Amino acid sequence: CASSPTWDREKLFF.